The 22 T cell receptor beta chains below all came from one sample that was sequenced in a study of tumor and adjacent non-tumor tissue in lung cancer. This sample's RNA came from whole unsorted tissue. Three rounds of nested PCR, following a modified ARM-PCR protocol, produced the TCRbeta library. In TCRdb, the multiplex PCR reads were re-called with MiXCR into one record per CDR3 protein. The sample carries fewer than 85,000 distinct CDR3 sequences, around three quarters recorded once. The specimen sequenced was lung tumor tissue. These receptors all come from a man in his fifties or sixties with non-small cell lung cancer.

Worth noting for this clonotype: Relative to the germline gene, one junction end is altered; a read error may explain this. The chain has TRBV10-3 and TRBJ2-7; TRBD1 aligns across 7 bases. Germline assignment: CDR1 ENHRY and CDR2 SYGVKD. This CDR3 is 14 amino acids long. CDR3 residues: CAISRDRPSYEQCF. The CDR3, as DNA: TGTGCCATTAGTCGGGACAGACCTTCCTACGAGCAGTGCTTC.

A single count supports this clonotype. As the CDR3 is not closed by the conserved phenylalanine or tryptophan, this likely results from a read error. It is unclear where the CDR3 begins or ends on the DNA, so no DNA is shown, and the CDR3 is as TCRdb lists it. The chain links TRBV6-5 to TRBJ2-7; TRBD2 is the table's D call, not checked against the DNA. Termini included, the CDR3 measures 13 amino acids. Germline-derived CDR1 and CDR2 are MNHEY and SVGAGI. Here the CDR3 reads CASSQTSGYERYL.

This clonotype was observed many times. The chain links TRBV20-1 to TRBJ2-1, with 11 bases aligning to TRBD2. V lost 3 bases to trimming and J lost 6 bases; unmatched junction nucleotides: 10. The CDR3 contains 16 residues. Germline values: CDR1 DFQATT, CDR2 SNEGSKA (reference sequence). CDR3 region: CSASSRGLAASNEQFF. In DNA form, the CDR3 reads TGCAGTGCTAGTAGTAGGGGACTAGCGGCGTCCAATGAGCAGTTCTTC.

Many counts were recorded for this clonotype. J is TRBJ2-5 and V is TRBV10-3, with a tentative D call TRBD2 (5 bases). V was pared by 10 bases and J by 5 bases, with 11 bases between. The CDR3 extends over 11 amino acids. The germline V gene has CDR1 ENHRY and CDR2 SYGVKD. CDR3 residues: CASGLPETQYF. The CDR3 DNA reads TGTGCCAGCGGGCTACCTGAGACCCAGTACTTC.

As DNA, the CDR3 is TGCAGCGTTGGCCCCTCAGGTAGCAATCAACCCCAGTATTTT. Encoded protein: CSVGPSGSNQPQYF. The chain combines TRBV29-1 with TRBJ1-5; D is unresolved. The J call is doubtful: the DNA matches TRBJ2-3 better. Germline V gene lookup returns CDR1 SQVTM and CDR2 ANQGSEA. The length of the CDR3 is 14 residues.

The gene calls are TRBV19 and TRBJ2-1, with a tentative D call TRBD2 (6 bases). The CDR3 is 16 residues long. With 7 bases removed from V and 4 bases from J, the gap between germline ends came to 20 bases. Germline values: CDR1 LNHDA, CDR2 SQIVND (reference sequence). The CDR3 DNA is TGTGCCAGTAATATTCTGGGGGGAAACTCGTACAATGAGCAGTTCTTC. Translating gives CASNILGGNSYNEQFF.

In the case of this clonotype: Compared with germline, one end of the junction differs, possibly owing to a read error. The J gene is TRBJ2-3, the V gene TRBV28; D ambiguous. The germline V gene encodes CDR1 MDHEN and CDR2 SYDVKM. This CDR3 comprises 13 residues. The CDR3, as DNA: TGTGCCAGCACCTCCTCCTGCACTGATACGCAGTATTTT. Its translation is CASTSSCTDTQYF.

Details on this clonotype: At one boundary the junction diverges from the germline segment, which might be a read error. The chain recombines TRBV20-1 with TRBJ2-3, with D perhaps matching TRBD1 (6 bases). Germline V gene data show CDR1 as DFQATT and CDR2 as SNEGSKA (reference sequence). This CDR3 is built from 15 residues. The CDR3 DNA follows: TGCAGTGCTAGAGATTGGGGGCTCCTTACAGATAGGCAGTATTTT. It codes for CSARDWGLLTDRQYF.

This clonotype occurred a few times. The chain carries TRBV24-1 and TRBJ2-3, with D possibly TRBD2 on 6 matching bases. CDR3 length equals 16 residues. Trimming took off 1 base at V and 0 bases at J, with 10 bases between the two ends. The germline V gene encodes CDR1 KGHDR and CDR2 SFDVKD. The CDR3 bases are TGTGCCACCAGTGATTTCCGCCGGGGGAGCACAGATACGCAGTATTTT. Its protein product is CATSDFRRGSTDTQYF.

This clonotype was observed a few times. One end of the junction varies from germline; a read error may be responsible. The CDR3 region has the DNA TGCATCGTTGGACCAGGGATCTTATATGGCTACACCTTC. Translation: CIVGPGILYGYTF. This chain links TRBV29-1 with TRBJ1-2; TRBD1 is a possible D gene (5 bases). The V gene's germline CDR1 is SQVTM and CDR2 ANQGSEA. The CDR3 loop spans 13 amino acids.

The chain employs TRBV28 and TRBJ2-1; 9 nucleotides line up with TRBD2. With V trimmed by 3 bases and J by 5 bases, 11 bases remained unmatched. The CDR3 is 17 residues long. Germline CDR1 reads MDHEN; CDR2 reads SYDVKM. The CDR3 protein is CASSFREGLAEHNEQFF. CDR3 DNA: TGTGCCAGCAGTTTCAGGGAGGGACTAGCAGAACACAATGAGCAGTTCTTC.

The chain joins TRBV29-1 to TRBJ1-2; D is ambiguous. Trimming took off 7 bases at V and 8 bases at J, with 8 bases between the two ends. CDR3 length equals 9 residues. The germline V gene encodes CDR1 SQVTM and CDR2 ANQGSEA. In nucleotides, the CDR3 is TGCAGCGAGTGTGGGGGCTACACCTTC. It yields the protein CSECGGYTF.

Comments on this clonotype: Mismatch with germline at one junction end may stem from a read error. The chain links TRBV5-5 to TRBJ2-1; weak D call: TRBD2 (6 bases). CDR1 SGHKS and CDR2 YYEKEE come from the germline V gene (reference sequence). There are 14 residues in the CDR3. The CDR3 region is CASRLGLPRWEQFF. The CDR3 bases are TGTGCCAGCAGATTGGGACTTCCGAGGTGGGAACAGTTCTTC. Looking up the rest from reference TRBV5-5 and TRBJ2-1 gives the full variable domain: DAGVTQSPTHLIKTRGQQVTLRCSPISGHKSVSWYQQVLGQGPQFIFQYYEKEERGRGNFPDRFSARQFPNYSSELNVNALLLGDSALYLCASRLGLPRWEQFFGPGTRLTVL.

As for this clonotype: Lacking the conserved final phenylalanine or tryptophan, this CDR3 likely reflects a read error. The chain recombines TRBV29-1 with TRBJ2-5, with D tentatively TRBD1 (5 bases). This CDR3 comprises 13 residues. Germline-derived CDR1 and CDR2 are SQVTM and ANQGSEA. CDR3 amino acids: CSVETGVRETQYC. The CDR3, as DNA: TGCAGTGTTGAAACAGGTGTACGAGAGACCCAGTACTGC.

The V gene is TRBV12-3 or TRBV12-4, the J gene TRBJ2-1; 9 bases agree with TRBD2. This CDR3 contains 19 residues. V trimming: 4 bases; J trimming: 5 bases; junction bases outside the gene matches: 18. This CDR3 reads CASSSPGAIAGESDNEQFF. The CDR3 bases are TGTGCCAGCAGTTCCCCAGGGGCAATAGCGGGAGAGAGCGACAATGAGCAGTTCTTC.

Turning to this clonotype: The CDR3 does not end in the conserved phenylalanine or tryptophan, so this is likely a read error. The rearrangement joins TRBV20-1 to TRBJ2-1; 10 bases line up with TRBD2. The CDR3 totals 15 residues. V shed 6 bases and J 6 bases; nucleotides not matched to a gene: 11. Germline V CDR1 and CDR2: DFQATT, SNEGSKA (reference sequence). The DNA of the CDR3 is TGCAGTGCCGACCCGGGGGCTAGCGGGAGCAATGAGCAGTTCATC. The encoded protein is CSADPGASGSNEQFI.

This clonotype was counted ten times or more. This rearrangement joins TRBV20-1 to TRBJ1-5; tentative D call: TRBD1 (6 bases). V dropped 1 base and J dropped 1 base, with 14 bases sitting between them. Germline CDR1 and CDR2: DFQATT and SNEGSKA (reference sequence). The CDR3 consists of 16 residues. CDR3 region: CSARGGTSMSNQPQHF. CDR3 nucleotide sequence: TGCAGTGCTAGAGGCGGGACATCCATGAGCAATCAGCCCCAGCATTTT.

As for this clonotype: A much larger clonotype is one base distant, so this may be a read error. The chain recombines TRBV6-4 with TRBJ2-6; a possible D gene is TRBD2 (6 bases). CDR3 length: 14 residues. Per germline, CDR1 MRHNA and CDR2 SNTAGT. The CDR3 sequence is CASKGGPGANILTF. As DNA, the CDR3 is TGTGCCAGCAAAGGAGGGCCTGGGGCCAACATCCTGACTTTC.

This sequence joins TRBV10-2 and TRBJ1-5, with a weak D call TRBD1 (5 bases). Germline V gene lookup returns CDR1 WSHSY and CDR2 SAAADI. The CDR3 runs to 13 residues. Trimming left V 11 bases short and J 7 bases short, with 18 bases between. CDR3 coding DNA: TGCGCCGGCACTCGAAGTAGGGGACAGCCCCAGCATTTT. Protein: CAGTRSRGQPQHF.

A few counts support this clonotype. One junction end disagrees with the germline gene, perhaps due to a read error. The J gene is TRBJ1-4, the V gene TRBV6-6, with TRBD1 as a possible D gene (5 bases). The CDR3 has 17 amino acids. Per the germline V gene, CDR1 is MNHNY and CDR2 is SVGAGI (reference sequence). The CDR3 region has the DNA TGTGCCAACAGTTTGGGTGGGGGGGGTCTGTCTAATGAAAAACTGTTTTTT. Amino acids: CANSLGGGGLSNEKLFF.

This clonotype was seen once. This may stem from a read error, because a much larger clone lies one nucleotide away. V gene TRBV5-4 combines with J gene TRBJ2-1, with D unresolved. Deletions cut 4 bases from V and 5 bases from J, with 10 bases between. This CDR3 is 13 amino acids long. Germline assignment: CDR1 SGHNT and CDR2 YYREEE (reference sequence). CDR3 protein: CASSPAQNNEQFF. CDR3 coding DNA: TGTGCCAGCAGCCCCGCGCAGAACAATGAGCAGTTCTTC.

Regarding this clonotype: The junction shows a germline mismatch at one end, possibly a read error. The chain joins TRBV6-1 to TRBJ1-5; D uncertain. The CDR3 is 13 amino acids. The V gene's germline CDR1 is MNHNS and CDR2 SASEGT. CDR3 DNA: TGTGCCAGCAGTGCAGAGCAGAATCAACCCCAGCATTTT. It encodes CASSAEQNQPQHF.